This T cell receptor beta chain stems from a study of monozygotic twins with inflammatory bowel disease. Germline V gene data show CDR1 as SQVTM and CDR2 as ANQGSEA. The CDR3 contains 15 residues. Using the 5' RACE reads, TCRdb records one entry per CDR3 protein without DNA. The listing contains approximately 400,000 distinct CDR3 sequences. This chain connects TRBV29-1 to TRBJ1-2; without DNA, the TCRdb call of TRBD1 cannot be checked. This clonotype originated in a human donor with ulcerative colitis or Crohn's disease, or a healthy co-twin of an affected twin (not recorded which). Sequenced input: blood. The chain's CDR3 is CSVEGWTGGVYGYTF.